A single sample gave rise to the 12 T cell receptor beta chains below, sequenced in a study of Graves' ophthalmopathy and Graves' hyperthyroidism. Using RNA transcripts, the TCR beta CDR3 regions were amplified. HTBI primers served in a first-round RT-PCR, which a second-round multiplex PCR followed. Each CDR3 protein gets one entry after TCRdb re-called the multiplex PCR reads with MiXCR. The sample consists of hundreds of thousands of distinct CDR3 sequences, 20% to 25% of them appearing once. Material for sequencing was peripheral blood. The receptor set was obtained from a woman younger than 30 with stable Graves' hyperthyroidism. Some clones in this sample may be carry-over from other donors' samples.

This clonotype showed up many times. This chain joins TRBV12-3 or TRBV12-4 and TRBJ1-2; D might be TRBD1 (5 bases). V shed 5 bases and J shed 4 bases, with 14 bases lying between them. This CDR3 is built from 14 residues. The CDR3 nucleotides are TGTGCCAGCAGTACGGGACTCCTAATCTATGGCTACACCTTC. Its protein is CASSTGLLIYGYTF.

This clonotype was detected ten times or more. The chain joins TRBV20-1 to TRBJ2-7; 9 bases fit TRBD2. This CDR3 has 19 amino acids. In germline, CDR1 is DFQATT, CDR2 SNEGSKA (reference sequence). J gave up 0 bases and V 4 bases, and 19 bases lay outside the gene matches. The CDR3 DNA is TGCAGTGCTATCTCACTCCGGACTAGCGAGTATCGCCTCTCCTACGAGCAGTACTTC. This codes for CSAISLRTSEYRLSYEQYF.

The CDR3 loop reads CASSYGLGLNTEAFF. The CDR3 DNA reads as TGTGCCAGCAGTTACGGTCTCGGCTTGAACACTGAAGCTTTCTTT. The chain is built from TRBV6-5 and TRBJ1-1; D call uncertain. The CDR3 has 15 amino acids. V shed 2 bases and J shed 0 bases, with 10 bases lying between them. Germline CDR1 is MNHEY and CDR2 is SVGAGI.

This clonotype was counted at least ten times. V usage is TRBV6-2 or TRBV6-3 and J usage is TRBJ1-1, with TRBD1 matching over 8 bases. Per germline, CDR1 MNHEY and CDR2 SVGEGT. This CDR3 contains 13 residues. Unmatched junction bases numbered 4, after V lost 6 bases and J lost 4 bases. The CDR3, as DNA: TGTGCCAGCAGCCGGACAGGGTGCACTGAAGCTTTCTTT. Translating it yields CASSRTGCTEAFF.

At least ten counts were recorded for this clonotype. J is TRBJ2-5 and V is TRBV3-1; no reliable D call. The CDR3 is 14 amino acids. Trimming removed 0 bases at V and 5 bases at J, with 10 bases between. Per germline, CDR1 LGHDT and CDR2 YNNKEL (reference sequence). The CDR3 loop reads CASSQEGLGETQYF. For the CDR3, the DNA is TGTGCCAGCAGCCAAGAAGGTCTCGGGGAGACCCAGTACTTC.

This clonotype has more than one count but fewer than ten. The genes are TRBV18 and TRBJ2-7, with TRBD1 matching over 8 bases. Germline assignment: CDR1 KGHSH and CDR2 LQKENI. Losses at the gene ends were 3 bases for V and 3 bases for J; bases not matched to a gene: 4. The CDR3 length is 14 residues. The DNA of the CDR3 is TGTGCCAGCTCACCCAGGGGGCCCCACTACGAGCAGTACTTC. It yields the protein CASSPRGPHYEQYF.

This clonotype was observed at least ten times. The rearrangement uses TRBV13 and TRBJ1-1; D unresolved. V shed 2 bases and J shed 1 base, with 8 bases lying between them. Germline V CDR1 and CDR2: PRHDT, FYEKMQ (reference sequence). CDR3 size: 14 residues. The CDR3, as DNA: TGTGCCAGCAGCTTATGGCGGGAGAACACTGAAGCTTTCTTT. This translates into CASSLWRENTEAFF.

In this sample, this clonotype turned up many times. The chain joins TRBV11-2 to TRBJ2-2, with D perhaps matching TRBD1 (6 bases). The V and J ends lost 5 bases and 5 bases respectively, with 9 bases between them. CDR3 length equals 13 residues. CDR1 and CDR2 (germline): SGHAT, FQNNGV. The CDR3, as DNA: TGTGCCAGCAGCAAAGGGGGAACCGGGGAGCTGTTTTTT. Translated, it gives CASSKGGTGELFF.

This clonotype was observed a few times. CDR3 in amino acids: CASSGRDRNSYEQYF. CDR3 in DNA: TGTGCCAGCAGCGGGAGGGACCGAAACTCCTACGAGCAGTACTTC. The V call is TRBV7-8, the J call TRBJ2-7, with 7 bases identical to TRBD2. V shed 5 bases and J 0 bases; nucleotides not matched to a gene: 7. The CDR3 contains 15 residues. In germline, CDR1 is SGHVS, CDR2 FQNEAQ. Full variable domain (outside the CDR3, taken from reference TRBV7-8 and TRBJ2-7): GAGVSQSPRYKVAKRGQDVALRCDPISGHVSLFWYQQALGQGPEFLTYFQNEAQLDKSGLPSDRFFAERPEGSVSTLKIQRTQQEDSAVYLCASSGRDRNSYEQYFGPGTRLTVT.

This rearrangement joins TRBV12-3 or TRBV12-4 to TRBJ2-5; TRBD2 matches at 11 bases. This CDR3 has 17 amino acids. The trim removed 4 bases at V and 0 bases at J, leaving 7 bases unmatched. As DNA, the CDR3 is TGTGCCAGCAGTTCCGGGACTAGCGGTGTTTACCAAGAGACCCAGTACTTC. This gives the protein CASSSGTSGVYQETQYF.

In this sample, this clonotype turned up many times. The chain uses TRBV19 and TRBJ2-6; TRBD1 matches 8 bases. Germline values: CDR1 LNHDA, CDR2 SQIVND (reference sequence). The CDR3 contains 15 residues. The V segment lost 6 bases and the J segment 1 base; nucleotides outside the gene matches: 2. CDR3 bases: TGTGCCAGTAGCTGGACAGGGTCTGGGGCCAACGTCCTGACTTTC. Translated: CASSWTGSGANVLTF.

This clonotype showed up many times. This chain joins TRBV4-1 and TRBJ2-2; D ambiguous. CDR1 and CDR2 from the germline V gene are MGHRA and YSYEKL. V lost 4 bases, J lost 7 bases, and 13 bases lay in between. The CDR3 sequence is 14 residues long. The chain's CDR3 is CASSPILKGGELFF. Written as DNA, the CDR3 is TGCGCCAGCAGCCCCATCCTCAAGGGCGGGGAGCTGTTTTTT.